The T cell receptor (beta chain) described here comes from a study of cytotoxic CD8 clonotypes in ibrutinib-treated CLL. Turning to the study itself: After a median of about 70 months, roughly 15 patients stayed remitted and approximately 12 progressed; responses had been partial in some 25 and complete in 2.

About 1.9 micrograms of genomic DNA (from cryopreserved PBMCs) were used for TCR beta libraries. Turning to this clone: Antigen specificity is unknown.

Data came from immunoSEQ multiplex PCR; TCRdb stores just in-frame clones and leaves some out. Here the sample spans tens of thousands of clones, under 70% being singletons. The V gene's germline CDR1 is ENHRY and CDR2 SYGVKD. V lost 6 bases to trimming and J lost 5 bases, with 11 bases between them. The length of the CDR3 is 13 residues. Notes on the study in general: Clonality rose at ibrutinib response and fell back toward baseline at progression. Baseline clonality exceeded age-matched healthy donors and tracked circulating CD8+ T-cell counts.

The V and J genes are TRBV10-3 and TRBJ1-5; D possibly corresponds to TRBD1 (6 bases). The TCR sequence derives from a human donor with chronic lymphocytic leukemia. The material was PBMCs, obtained after 12 months of ibrutinib treatment. The CDR3 region is CAIRDSADQPQHF. Written as DNA, the CDR3 is TGTGCCATCAGGGACAGCGCTGATCAGCCCCAGCATTTT.